Detailed here is one T cell receptor beta chain. The germline V gene has CDR1 SGHRS and CDR2 YFSETQ. The V gene end was trimmed by 4 bases and the J gene end by 4 bases; junction bases not matched to a gene: 10. The CDR3 length is 17 residues. This entry comes from a study of PD-L1 blockade in urothelial cancer. The overall study: Every 3 weeks, patients received intravenous atezolizumab 1,200 mg, beginning 2014. Median T cell yield from blood was over 130,000.

Repertoires were generated with immunoSEQ multiplex PCR, while TCRdb's copy carries only in-frame clones and drops some. The sample comprises about 38,000 clones, less than 90% of which are singletons, and about a quarter rests with the top ten. Time point denoted: peripheral blood 6 weeks after treatment start. Urothelial carcinoma, locally advanced or metastatic, affected the patients. This TCR came from a man in his sixties with urothelial cancer. The V gene is TRBV5-1, the J gene TRBJ2-1; 11 bases agree with TRBD1. Sequencing used PBMCs, obtained around atezolizumab (anti-PD-L1) treatment. The CDR3 protein is CASSQQDRGLGYNEQFF. The CDR3 bases are TGCGCCAGCAGCCAACAGGACAGGGGGCTTGGGTACAATGAGCAGTTCTTC. The full variable domain, rest sourced from reference TRBV5-1 and TRBJ2-1, is KAGVTQTPRYLIKTRGQQVTLSCSPISGHRSVSWYQQTPGQGLQFLFEYFSETQRNKGNFPGRFSGRQFSNSRSEMNVSTLELGDSALYLCASSQQDRGLGYNEQFFGPGTRLTVL.